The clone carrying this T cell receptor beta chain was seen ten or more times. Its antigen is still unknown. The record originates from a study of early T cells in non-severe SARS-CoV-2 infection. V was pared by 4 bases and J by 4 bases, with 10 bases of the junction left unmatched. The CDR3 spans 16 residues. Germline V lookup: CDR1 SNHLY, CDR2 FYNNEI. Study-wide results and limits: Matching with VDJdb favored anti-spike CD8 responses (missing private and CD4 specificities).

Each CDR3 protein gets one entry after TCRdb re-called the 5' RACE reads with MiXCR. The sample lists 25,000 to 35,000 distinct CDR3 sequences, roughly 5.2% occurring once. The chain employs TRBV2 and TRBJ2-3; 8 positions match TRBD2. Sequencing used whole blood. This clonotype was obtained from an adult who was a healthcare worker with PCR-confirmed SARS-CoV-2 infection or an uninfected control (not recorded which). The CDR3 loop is CASSGALTSEADTQYF. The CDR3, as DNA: TGTGCCAGCAGTGGGGCCCTGACTAGCGAAGCAGATACGCAGTATTTT.